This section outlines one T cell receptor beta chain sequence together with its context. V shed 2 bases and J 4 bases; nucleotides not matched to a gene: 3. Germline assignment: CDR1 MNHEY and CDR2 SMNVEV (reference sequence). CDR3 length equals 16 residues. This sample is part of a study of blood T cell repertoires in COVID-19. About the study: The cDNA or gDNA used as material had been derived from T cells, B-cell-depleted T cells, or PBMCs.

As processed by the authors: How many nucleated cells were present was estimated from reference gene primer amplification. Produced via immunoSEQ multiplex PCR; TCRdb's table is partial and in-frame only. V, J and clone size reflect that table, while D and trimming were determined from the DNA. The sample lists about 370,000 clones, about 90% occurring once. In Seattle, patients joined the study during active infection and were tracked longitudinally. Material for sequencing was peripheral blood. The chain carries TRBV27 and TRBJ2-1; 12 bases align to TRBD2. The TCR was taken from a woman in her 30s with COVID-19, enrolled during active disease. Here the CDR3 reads CASSLGGLAGYNEQFF. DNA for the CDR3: TGTGCCAGCAGTTTAGGAGGACTAGCGGGATACAATGAGCAGTTCTTC.